These 23 T cell receptor beta chains came from one sample sequenced in a study of spatial heterogeneity in lung cancer (dated by TCRdb to between 2018 and 2021). Libraries were constructed by 5' RACE. TCRdb names NextSeq 500 as the instrument used. TCRdb cleaned the public reads at Q25 with fastp, built clones with MiXCR and kept in-frame beta chains. Every entry covers one CDR3 protein and lists the most common genes and DNA from its rows. The sample has about 6,100 distinct CDR3 sequences on record, around 13% of them singletons. The leading ten clones occupy 15% to 20% of the sample. This sample's time point label indicates: sample taken at primary tumor resection. The sample in question was lung tissue, obtained at surgery. The receptors were gathered from a human donor with early-stage non-small cell lung cancer.

This clonotype was counted ten times or more. Since it is a stray read in a library aimed at alpha chains, this beta chain has a size that is not meaningful. The chain combines TRBV19 with TRBJ2-1; 15 bases align to TRBD2. Trimming cost V 4 bases and J 7 bases; bases outside gene matches: 11. Germline CDR1 is LNHDA and CDR2 is SQIVND (reference sequence). The CDR3 runs 18 residues. The CDR3 spells CASSTTGTSGRFSNEQFF. The CDR3 DNA reads as TGTGCCAGTAGTACTACCGGGACTAGCGGGAGGTTCTCTAATGAGCAGTTCTTC. The full variable domain, in which reference TRBV19 and TRBJ2-1 provide the parts outside the CDR3, is DGGITQSPKYLFRKEGQNVTLSCEQNLNHDAMYWYRQDPGQGLRLIYYSQIVNDFQKGDIAEGYSVSREKKESFPLTVTSAQKNPTAFYLCASSTTGTSGRFSNEQFFGPGTRLTVL.

This clonotype was picked up many times. This beta chain lies outside the target of a library built for alpha chains; its clone size means little. CDR3 sequence (DNA): TGTGCCAGCAGCCAATTCGGGAGCAGCACAGATACGCAGTATTTT. Translating gives CASSQFGSSTDTQYF. The rearrangement joins TRBV7-3 to TRBJ2-3; a weak D match, TRBD2 (6 bases). The CDR3 extends over 15 amino acids. Trimming stripped 5 bases from V and 0 bases from J, with 12 bases between. Germline lookup yields CDR1 SGHTA and CDR2 FQGTGA.

This clonotype was found many times. This beta chain appears as a stray read in a library generated for alpha chains; its size is not informative. This rearrangement joins TRBV6-5 to TRBJ1-2, with D perhaps TRBD1 (6 bases). The CDR3 contains 13 residues. Germline V gene data show CDR1 as MNHEY and CDR2 as SVGAGI. Deletions cut 8 bases from V and 8 bases from J, with 18 bases between. CDR3 amino acids: CASGFSRGRGYTF. For the CDR3, the DNA is TGTGCCAGCGGGTTTAGCAGGGGACGGGGCTACACCTTC.

This clonotype is labeled medium-sized (0.01 to 0.1%). This beta chain is a stray read from a library made for alpha chains; its abundance is not meaningful. The chain carries TRBV29-1 and TRBJ1-2, with D perhaps matching TRBD1 (5 bases). Trimming removed 5 bases at V and 0 bases at J, with 13 bases between. This CDR3 spans 14 amino acids. Germline V gene lookup returns CDR1 SQVTM and CDR2 ANQGSEA. CDR3 bases: TGCAGCGTTCACTCCGGGACTACTAACTATGGCTACACCTTC. This translates into CSVHSGTTNYGYTF.

This clonotype is labeled medium-sized. For a library built for alpha chains, this beta chain is a stray read; little rests on its size. The chain combines TRBV4-1 with TRBJ2-6, with 7 bases that match TRBD1. Germline V gene data show CDR1 as MGHRA and CDR2 as YSYEKL. V shed 1 base and J 2 bases; nucleotides not matched to a gene: 11. There are 19 residues in the CDR3. The CDR3 is CASSQGPDRLIAGANVLTF. DNA of the CDR3: TGCGCCAGCAGCCAAGGACCGGACAGGTTAATTGCTGGGGCCAACGTCCTGACTTTC.

Relative to its sample, this clonotype is medium-sized. This beta chain is a stray sequence in a library constructed for alpha chains; its clone size is not meaningful. The chain uses TRBV6-5 and TRBJ2-3; D is tentatively TRBD1 or TRBD2 (5 bases each). Germline V gene data show CDR1 as MNHEY and CDR2 as SVGAGI. The CDR3 runs 14 residues. V was shortened by 5 bases and J by 0 bases, with 9 bases between the two germline ends. CDR3 DNA: TGTGCCAGCAGTGGGACCCTTAGCACAGATACGCAGTATTTT. Protein sequence: CASSGTLSTDTQYF.

This clonotype is termed medium-sized (0.01 to 0.1%). The library was designed around alpha chains, so this beta chain is a stray read whose abundance carries little weight. The chain is built from TRBV11-1 and TRBJ1-1; D is undetermined. The V and J ends lost 5 bases and 0 bases respectively, with 13 bases between them. CDR3 length equals 15 residues. The germline V gene encodes CDR1 SGHAT and CDR2 FQDESV (reference sequence). CDR3 protein: CASSATARMNTEAFF. CDR3 in DNA: TGTGCCAGCAGCGCCACAGCCAGAATGAACACTGAAGCTTTCTTT. The full variable domain, completed using reference TRBV11-1 and TRBJ1-1, is EAEVAQSPRYKITEKSQAVAFWCDPISGHATLYWYRQILGQGPELLVQFQDESVVDDSQLPKDRFSAERLKGVDSTLKIQPAELGDSAMYLCASSATARMNTEAFFGQGTRLTVV.

Sample share makes this clonotype large. Because this beta chain is a stray read in a library intended to capture alpha chains, its abundance should not be given much weight. This chain joins TRBV5-4 and TRBJ1-4; weak D call: TRBD1 (5 bases). Deletions cut 4 bases from V and 5 bases from J, with 15 bases between. The CDR3 runs 15 residues. Germline CDR1 SGHNT, CDR2 YYREEE (reference sequence). CDR3: CASSQSWDANEKLFF. CDR3 nucleotides: TGTGCCAGCAGCCAAAGTTGGGACGCCAATGAAAAACTGTTTTTT.

This clonotype is medium-sized (0.01 to 0.1%) within its sample. This beta chain turned up in a library designed for alpha chains; as an off-target read, its abundance says little. J is TRBJ2-3 and V is TRBV2, with D maybe TRBD2 (5 bases). V was shortened by 4 bases and J by 3 bases, with 17 bases between the two germline ends. The CDR3 is 16 residues long. The V gene's germline CDR1 is SNHLY and CDR2 FYNNEI. The CDR3 sequence is CASSGVFGEPTDTQYF. Written as DNA, the CDR3 is TGTGCCAGCAGTGGTGTTTTCGGGGAACCAACAGATACGCAGTATTTT.

This clonotype is labeled medium-sized (0.01 to 0.1%). Found in a library prepared for alpha chains, this beta chain is an off-target read, and its abundance has little meaning. The V gene is TRBV20-1, the J gene TRBJ1-1; D is perhaps TRBD1 (5 bases). From germline, CDR1 is DFQATT and CDR2 SNEGSKA (reference sequence). This CDR3 is 14 amino acids long. Trimming left V 6 bases short and J 5 bases short, with 19 bases between. As DNA, the CDR3 is TGCAGTGCCAAGTGGGCCCTTAGGGGAACTGAAGCTTTCTTT. Its translation is CSAKWALRGTEAFF.

By proportion, this clonotype is medium-sized. This beta chain is an off-target read within a library intended for alpha chains, so its frequency means little. The V call is TRBV19, the J call TRBJ1-2, with D maybe TRBD1 (5 bases). The germline V and J ends were trimmed by 5 bases and 7 bases, with 17 bases remaining between them. Germline lookup yields CDR1 LNHDA and CDR2 SQIVND (reference sequence). The CDR3 length is 14 residues. CDR3 region: CASSFEGASFGYTF. The CDR3 DNA follows: TGTGCCAGTAGTTTTGAAGGGGCAAGCTTTGGCTACACCTTC.

This clonotype is judged medium-sized. This beta chain represents an off-target read in a library built for alpha chains; its size is of limited meaning. This chain connects TRBV3-1 to TRBJ2-7, with 11 bases that match TRBD2. This CDR3 has 14 amino acids. Germline V gene sequence: CDR1 LGHDT, CDR2 YNNKEL (reference sequence). Unmatched junction bases numbered 6, after V lost 4 bases and J lost 7 bases. CDR3 sequence reads: CASSLAGGLWEQYF. The CDR3 nucleotides are TGTGCCAGCAGCCTAGCGGGAGGGCTCTGGGAGCAGTACTTC.

This clonotype was counted many times. Being off target in a library aimed at alpha chains, this beta chain has a size of little meaning. This chain links TRBV3-1 with TRBJ1-1; D is uncertain. V was cut by 0 bases and J by 0 bases, with 2 bases left in between. The germline V gene has CDR1 LGHDT and CDR2 YNNKEL (reference sequence). CDR3 size: 13 residues. The chain's CDR3 is CASSQEVNTEAFF. CDR3 sequence (DNA): TGTGCCAGCAGCCAAGAAGTGAACACTGAAGCTTTCTTT.

Notes on this clonotype: Within a library made for alpha chains, this beta chain is off target, and its count is uninformative. The V call is TRBV25-1, the J call TRBJ1-2; D perhaps matches TRBD1 (6 bases). Germline V gives CDR1 MGHDK, CDR2 SYGVNS. CDR3 length: 13 residues. V was trimmed by 3 bases and J by 3 bases, leaving 8 bases between them. CDR3 sequence: CASSDSGDYGYTF. The CDR3 region has the DNA TGTGCCAGCAGTGATTCAGGGGACTATGGCTACACCTTC.

In the case of this clonotype: For a library built for alpha chains, this beta chain is a stray read; little rests on its size. The chain links TRBV5-1 to TRBJ2-7; TRBD1 aligns across 10 bases. This CDR3 spans 15 amino acids. The trim removed 4 bases at V and 5 bases at J, leaving 9 bases unmatched. Germline CDR1 and CDR2: SGHRS and YFSETQ. CDR3 amino acids: CASSLDRGLSHEQYF. The CDR3, as DNA: TGCGCCAGCAGCCTCGACAGGGGGCTTTCCCACGAGCAGTACTTC.

Comment on this clonotype: The library was prepared for alpha chains; this beta chain is a stray read, so its frequency means little. The chain couples TRBV6-5 to TRBJ1-4, with no clear D. This CDR3 spans 16 amino acids. V was shortened by 0 bases and J by 7 bases, with 15 bases between the two germline ends. Germline CDR1 MNHEY, CDR2 SVGAGI. The DNA of the CDR3 is TGTGCCAGCAGTTACTCGAGCCCCGGTGACGGTGAAAAACTGTTTTTT. Protein sequence: CASSYSSPGDGEKLFF.

Comments on this clonotype: Little can be read into the size of this beta chain, an off-target read in a library designed for alpha chains. Here the CDR3 reads CASRNLAGGDNEQFF. The CDR3 DNA reads as TGTGCCAGCAGGAATCTAGCGGGAGGAGACAATGAGCAGTTCTTC. The V gene is TRBV2, the J gene TRBJ2-1; 11 bases align to TRBD2. The CDR3 has 15 amino acids. Germline CDR1 reads SNHLY; CDR2 reads FYNNEI. The V gene end was trimmed by 6 bases and the J gene end by 5 bases; junction bases not matched to a gene: 6.

At least ten counts were recorded for this clonotype. As an off-target read in a library built for alpha chains, this beta chain has a frequency of little significance. The CDR3 loop reads CASSGGYGSGLHF. The CDR3 nucleotides read TGTGCCAGCAGCGGAGGGTACGGTTCGGGCCTCCACTTT. J is TRBJ1-6 and V is TRBV12-3 or TRBV12-4; D gene uncertain. This CDR3 contains 13 residues. V lost 6 bases and J lost 15, with 18 bases in between.

By sample share, this clonotype is medium-sized (0.01 to 0.1%). Little can be read into the size of this beta chain, an off-target read in a library designed for alpha chains. V usage is TRBV4-2 and J usage is TRBJ2-1, with 9 nucleotides matching TRBD2. CDR3 length: 16 amino acids. CDR1 and CDR2 (germline): LGHNA, YNFKEQ. J lost 5 bases, V lost 4 bases, and 9 bases had no gene match. CDR3 amino acids: CASSPYMTSGDNEQFF. The DNA of the CDR3 is TGTGCCAGCAGCCCTTATATGACTAGCGGCGACAATGAGCAGTTCTTC.

This clonotype is labeled medium-sized. This beta chain turned up in a library designed for alpha chains; as an off-target read, its abundance says little. The chain combines TRBV20-1 with TRBJ2-3, with TRBD2 identical over 12 bases. This CDR3 has 17 residues. J gave up 6 bases and V 7 bases, and 17 bases lay outside the gene matches. Germline CDR1 is DFQATT and CDR2 is SNEGSKA (reference sequence). This CDR3 reads CSVNTPRLAGERDTQYF. CDR3 DNA sequence: TGCAGTGTCAACACGCCCCGACTAGCGGGAGAGCGGGATACGCAGTATTTT.

This clonotype was seen a few times. In a library made to pick up alpha chains, this beta chain is a stray read with a size that means little. The gene calls are TRBV9 and TRBJ2-6; either TRBD1 or TRBD2 may supply D (5 bases each). Looked up from germline, CDR1 is SGDLS and CDR2 is YYNGEE. Trimming removed 4 bases at V and 4 bases at J, with 15 bases between. The CDR3 contains 16 residues. The CDR3 protein is CASSPGRVSGANVLTF. Written as DNA, the CDR3 is TGTGCCAGCAGCCCAGGGAGAGTTTCAGGGGCCAACGTCCTGACTTTC. The full variable domain, rest sourced from reference TRBV9 and TRBJ2-6, is DSGVTQTPKHLITATGQRVTLRCSPRSGDLSVYWYQQSLDQGLQFLIQYYNGEERAKGNILERFSAQQFPDLHSELNLSSLELGDSALYFCASSPGRVSGANVLTFGAGSRLTVL.

This clonotype is medium-sized. In a library made to pick up alpha chains, this beta chain is a stray read with a size that means little. This rearrangement joins TRBV4-1 to TRBJ2-6; either TRBD1 or TRBD2 may fit D (6 bases each). CDR3 length equals 17 residues. V was cut by 8 bases and J by 2 bases, with 19 bases left in between. The germline CDR1 and CDR2 sequences are MGHRA and YSYEKL. For the CDR3, the DNA is TGCGCCAGCGGAGGGGGGATCGGGTTGCCTGGGGCCAACGTCCTGACTTTC. This codes for CASGGGIGLPGANVLTF.

This clonotype was recorded many times. Since it is a stray read in a library aimed at alpha chains, this beta chain has a size that is not meaningful. This chain joins TRBV7-9 and TRBJ1-6, with no clear D. V lost 1 base and J lost 0, with 7 bases in between. Germline V gene lookup returns CDR1 SEHNR and CDR2 FQNEAQ (reference sequence). This CDR3 region has 16 residues. The CDR3 DNA follows: TGTGCCAGCAGCTTAGGATCTAGCTCCTATAATTCACCCCTCCACTTT. It translates to CASSLGSSSYNSPLHF.